The sequence of this T cell receptor (beta chain) was determined in a study of T cells in localized non-small cell lung cancer. Whole-study findings and limits: Researchers found a median about 53 of the top 100 tumor clones in adjacent lung. Among the tissues sampled, uninvolved adjacent lung had the highest T cell clonality, above tumor.

Sequencing was performed with immunoSEQ multiplex PCR; in TCRdb, only in-frame clones are kept and a portion is missing. Of about 130,000 clones in the sample, 80% to 90% were seen once. V was clipped by 4 bases and J by 8 bases; unmatched bases: 4. The CDR3 spans 13 residues. Per germline, CDR1 LNHDA and CDR2 SQIVND (reference sequence). Concerning this clone itself: Antigen: not known.

The origin of this receptor is a female donor older than 55 with stage I lung adenocarcinoma. The sample here was peripheral blood, taken before any cancer treatment. The chain links TRBV19 to TRBJ2-3; TRBD1 aligns across 9 bases. The CDR3 DNA reads as TGTGCCAGTAGTAGGGACAGGGAGGGTACGCAGTATTTT. Translating it yields CASSRDREGTQYF.